This T cell receptor beta chain comes out of a study of cytomegalovirus exposure and HLA in healthy donors. Study conclusions and caveats: For TCR beta chains, V- and J-gene trimming was later linked to a missense DCLRE1C variant. Later, an analysis showed that TCR beta chains associated with HLA were more clonally expanded than others that were equally common.

Vbeta (60) and Jbeta (13) primers were used in the PCR. The protocol was immunoSEQ multiplex PCR, while the TCRdb copy is restricted to in-frame clones and leaves out a portion. The sample comprises 70,000 to 85,000 clones, around 70% of which are singletons, and over 7.5% rests with the top ten. This clone was seen once. Antigen: not known. There are 14 residues in the CDR3. V gave up 2 bases and J gave up 4 bases; unmatched junction bases: 4. Germline V gives CDR1 GTSNPN, CDR2 SVGIG (reference sequence). Specimen: PBMCs. The origin of this receptor is a man in his forties or fifties in good health and CMV-seropositive. V usage is TRBV30 and J usage is TRBJ2-1; 8 positions match TRBD2. The CDR3 nucleotides are TGTGCCTGGAGTAGCGGGAGTTCTTACAATGAGCAGTTCTTC. Translated, it gives CAWSSGSSYNEQFF. The full variable domain, rest sourced from reference TRBV30 and TRBJ2-1, is SQTIHQWPATLVQPVGSPLSLECTVEGTSNPNLYWYRQAAGRGLQLLFYSVGIGQISSEVPQNLSASRPQDRQFILSSKKLLLSDSGFYLCAWSSGSSYNEQFFGPGTRLTVL.